The 2 T cell receptor beta chains in this list originate from one sample, sequenced in a study of CD8+ T cells in alopecia areata. As to treatment: oral pan-JAK inhibitor, 5-10 mg twice daily. RNA extraction and reverse transcription yielded cDNA as sequencing template. The protocol was immunoSEQ multiplex PCR, while the TCRdb copy is restricted to in-frame clones and leaves out a portion. The table has about 290,000 clones, about three fifths seen once. This specimen was CD4+ T cells sorted from blood, taken at week 24, from a patient treated with tofacitinib. These receptors originate from a human donor with alopecia areata.

The rearrangement uses TRBV2 and TRBJ2-5; no reliable D call. CDR3 size: 13 residues. The V and J ends lost 4 bases and 5 bases respectively, with 11 bases between them. Germline CDR1 reads SNHLY; CDR2 reads FYNNEI. The chain's CDR3 is CASSGGVEETQYF. The CDR3 nucleotides read TGTGCCAGCAGTGGCGGCGTCGAGGAGACCCAGTACTTC.

This clone was seen only a few times. The genes are TRBV10-3 and TRBJ2-4; D uncertain. Germline CDR1 reads ENHRY; CDR2 reads SYGVKD. This CDR3 has 13 residues. V gave up 3 bases and J gave up 3 bases, with 6 bases separating them. In DNA form, the CDR3 reads TGTGCCATCAGTGACCCTGGCAAAAACATTCAGTACTTC. This gives the protein CAISDPGKNIQYF.